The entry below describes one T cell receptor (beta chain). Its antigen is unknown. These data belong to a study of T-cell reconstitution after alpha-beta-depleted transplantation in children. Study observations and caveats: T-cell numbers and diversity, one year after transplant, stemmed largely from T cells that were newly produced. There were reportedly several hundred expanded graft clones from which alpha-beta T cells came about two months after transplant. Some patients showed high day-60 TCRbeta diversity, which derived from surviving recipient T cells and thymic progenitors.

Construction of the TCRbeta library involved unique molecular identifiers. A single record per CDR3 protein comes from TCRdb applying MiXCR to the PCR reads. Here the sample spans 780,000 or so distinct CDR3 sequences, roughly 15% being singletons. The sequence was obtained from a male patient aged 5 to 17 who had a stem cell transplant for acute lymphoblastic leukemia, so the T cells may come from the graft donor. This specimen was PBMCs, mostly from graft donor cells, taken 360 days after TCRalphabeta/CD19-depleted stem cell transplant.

The CDR3 is CASSPGAPLYEQYF. The CDR3 DNA reads TGTGCCAGCAGCCCCGGGGCACCGTTGTACGAGCAGTACTTC. J is TRBJ2-7 and V is TRBV5-4; tentatively, D is TRBD1 or TRBD2 (5 bases each). V was shortened by 4 bases and J by 4 bases, with 15 bases between the two germline ends. Germline V CDR1 and CDR2: SGHNT, YYREEE (reference sequence). CDR3 length: 14 amino acids.